These T cell receptor beta chains were read from a single sample in a study of early stage breast cancer tumors. Sequencing used immunoSEQ multiplex PCR; TCRdb keeps in-frame clones, though not all of them. The sample has more than 55,000 clones; approximately 80% are singletons. Material: blood. The receptors were gathered from a person between 35 and 49 years old with breast cancer. Each CDR3 is given with its conserved first and last residue. Fields, in order: V gene, D gene, CDR3 protein. D genes are given only for firm matches.

V gene: TRBV5-1; D gene: .; CDR3 protein: CASSDDRAVNTGELFF
V gene: TRBV29-1; D gene: .; CDR3 protein: CSVVGATEAFF
V gene: TRBV5-6; D gene: .; CDR3 protein: CASRPTGIRTDTQYF
V gene: TRBV7-3; D gene: .; CDR3 protein: CASSPGWPGRVDTQYF
V gene: TRBV19; D gene: .; CDR3 protein: CASSWTLEAFF
V gene: TRBV7-9; D gene: TRBD2; CDR3 protein: CASSLLAGGIHEQYF
V gene: TRBV4-1; D gene: .; CDR3 protein: CASSPRGSPTGEQFF
V gene: TRBV6-4; D gene: TRBD2; CDR3 protein: CASSLTSGSNNEQFF
V gene: TRBV28; D gene: .; CDR3 protein: CASSFAYEQYF
V gene: TRBV7-9; D gene: .; CDR3 protein: CASLLGESYNEQFF
V gene: TRBV30; D gene: .; CDR3 protein: CAWSDRVDNEKLFF
V gene: TRBV6-1; D gene: .; CDR3 protein: CASRKDGLSTDTQYF
V gene: TRBV9; D gene: TRBD2; CDR3 protein: CASSVTSGGSTDTQYF
V gene: TRBV4-1; D gene: .; CDR3 protein: CASSQVVTSSLEQYF
V gene: TRBV2; D gene: .; CDR3 protein: CASSESETQYF
V gene: TRBV5-6; D gene: TRBD1; CDR3 protein: CASSNGQEINYGYTF
V gene: TRBV6-1; D gene: .; CDR3 protein: CASSPPFGGYNEQFF
V gene: TRBV7-9; D gene: .; CDR3 protein: CASSSAVVGWTEAFF
V gene: TRBV11-2; D gene: .; CDR3 protein: CASSSQTAANYGYTF
V gene: TRBV30; D gene: .; CDR3 protein: CAWSPGVATQYF
V gene: TRBV5-6; D gene: TRBD2; CDR3 protein: CASSLLLDSGSREQFF
V gene: TRBV5-1; D gene: TRBD2; CDR3 protein: CASSLDLAGINEQFF
V gene: TRBV19; D gene: .; CDR3 protein: CARETRGAVYEQYF
V gene: TRBV4-1; D gene: .; CDR3 protein: CASSQDVTATAHRPQHF